Presented here are 28 T cell receptor beta chains from one specimen sequenced in a study of cytomegalovirus exposure and HLA in healthy donors. Both 60 Vbeta primers and 13 Jbeta primers went into the PCR. Produced via immunoSEQ multiplex PCR; TCRdb's table is partial and in-frame only. The sample has 150,000 to 200,000 clones; approximately 78% are singletons. Sequenced material: PBMCs. The receptors stem from a woman under 30 in good health and CMV-seronegative.

This rearrangement joins TRBV11-1 to TRBJ2-5, with 7 nucleotides matching TRBD1. The J call may be mistaken, given a closer DNA end match to TRBJ2-7. CDR1 is SGHAT, CDR2 FQDESV, per germline (reference sequence). This CDR3 region has 13 residues. In DNA form, the CDR3 reads TGTGCCAGCAGACAGGGACAGTCCTACGAGCAGTACTTC. Residues: CASRQGQSYEQYF.

The chain links TRBV2 to TRBJ2-4, with 11 positions matching TRBD1. This CDR3 has 17 residues. V shed 6 bases, J shed 0 bases, and the junction held 7 bases outside the gene matches. Per germline, CDR1 SNHLY and CDR2 FYNNEI. CDR3 in DNA: TGTGCCAGCAGGTCGGGACAGGGGGTGCCAGCCAAAAACATTCAGTACTTC. Translated: CASRSGQGVPAKNIQYF.

The chain has TRBV27 and TRBJ1-4; D not resolved. The CDR3 has 15 residues. Trimming took 5 bases from V and 3 from J, leaving 13 bases between them. Germline CDR1 MNHEY, CDR2 SMNVEV (reference sequence). As DNA, the CDR3 is TGTGCCAGCAGTCCGCATTACAATCCTAATGAAAAACTGTTTTTT. Amino acid sequence: CASSPHYNPNEKLFF.

The CDR3 loop is CASSPRTVANTGELFF. The CDR3 nucleotides read TGTGCCAGCTCACCCCGGACAGTCGCGAACACCGGGGAGCTGTTTTTT. This rearrangement joins TRBV18 to TRBJ2-2, with a possible D match to TRBD1 (6 bases). This CDR3 contains 16 residues. Germline assignment: CDR1 KGHSH and CDR2 LQKENI. V was clipped by 3 bases and J by 0 bases, with 11 bases between them. The full variable domain, in which reference TRBV18 and TRBJ2-2 provide the parts outside the CDR3, is NAGVMQNPRHLVRRRGQEARLRCSPMKGHSHVYWYRQLPEEGLKFMVYLQKENIIDESGMPKERFSAEFPKEGPSILRIQQVVRGDSAAYFCASSPRTVANTGELFFGEGSRLTVL.

This chain joins TRBV27 and TRBJ1-2, with 11 bases lining up with TRBD1. The CDR3 extends over 14 amino acids. V dropped 6 bases and J dropped 8; count of bases not matched to a gene: 8. Germline loops: CDR1 MNHEY, CDR2 SMNVEV (reference sequence). The CDR3 here is CASRPLDRGRGYTF. The CDR3 DNA reads TGTGCCAGCAGGCCACTGGACAGGGGGCGAGGCTACACCTTC.

CDR3 sequence (DNA): TGTGCCAGCAGCCCACTTCCGGAGTATAGCAATCAGCCCCAGCATTTT. Residues: CASSPLPEYSNQPQHF. The V gene is TRBV27, the J gene TRBJ1-5; D not certain. With 6 bases removed from V and 0 bases from J, the gap between germline ends came to 15 bases. This CDR3 is 16 amino acids long. The V gene's germline CDR1 is MNHEY and CDR2 SMNVEV (reference sequence).

This sequence joins TRBV30 and TRBJ1-1; 9 bases fit TRBD1. This CDR3 is built from 13 residues. Germline-derived CDR1 and CDR2 are GTSNPN and SVGIG (reference sequence). The V and J ends lost 4 bases and 11 bases, in that order; junction bases with no gene match: 11. The CDR3 DNA reads TGTGCCTGGACGGTCGGGACAGGGTATATTGCTTTCTTT. Translated: CAWTVGTGYIAFF.

The chain carries TRBV5-1 and TRBJ2-7; 9 bases match TRBD1. V lost 4 bases and J lost 5; bases outside the gene matches: 19. CDR1 and CDR2 from the germline V gene are SGHRS and YFSETQ. This CDR3 has 18 residues. In DNA, the CDR3 is TGCGCCAGCAGCGGGAGGTACAGGGGGCAGGCGAATCGCAACGAGCAGTACTTC. Translation gives CASSGRYRGQANRNEQYF. Full variable domain (remainder filled in from reference TRBV5-1 and TRBJ2-7): KAGVTQTPRYLIKTRGQQVTLSCSPISGHRSVSWYQQTPGQGLQFLFEYFSETQRNKGNFPGRFSGRQFSNSRSEMNVSTLELGDSALYLCASSGRYRGQANRNEQYFGPGTRLTVT.

The chain combines TRBV7-3 with TRBJ1-1; 7 nucleotides match TRBD1. The CDR3 loop spans 14 amino acids. V shed 5 bases and J 4 bases; nucleotides not matched to a gene: 7. Per germline, CDR1 SGHTA and CDR2 FQGTGA. CDR3 protein: CASSPQTGSTEAFF. In nucleotides, the CDR3 is TGTGCCAGCAGCCCTCAGACAGGGAGCACTGAAGCTTTCTTT.

The CDR3 is CASSIDGVGEQFF. DNA for the CDR3: TGTGCCAGCAGCATAGACGGGGTCGGTGAGCAGTTCTTC. The genes are TRBV9 and TRBJ2-1; a weak D match, TRBD2 (5 bases). Per the germline V gene, CDR1 is SGDLS and CDR2 is YYNGEE. The V end was cut by 4 bases, the J end by 9 bases, with 14 bases between. The CDR3 runs 13 residues.

J is TRBJ1-1 and V is TRBV29-1; D unresolved. The length of the CDR3 is 13 residues. CDR1 is SQVTM, CDR2 ANQGSEA, per germline. Trimming took off 6 bases at V and 0 bases at J, with 11 bases between the two ends. CDR3 nucleotide sequence: TGCAGCGTCGCCGAGCAAGTGAACACTGAAGCTTTCTTT. Translating it yields CSVAEQVNTEAFF.

The chain joins TRBV7-9 to TRBJ1-4; 7 bases are a match to TRBD1. The junction had 9 bases not matched to a gene; V was cut back by 4 bases and J by 7 bases. The germline CDR1 and CDR2 sequences are SEHNR and FQNEAQ (reference sequence). This CDR3 is built from 15 residues. The CDR3 sequence is CASSSRGQLGEKLFF. As DNA, the CDR3 is TGTGCCAGCAGCTCAAGGGGGCAATTGGGTGAAAAACTGTTTTTT. Full variable domain (remainder filled in from reference TRBV7-9 and TRBJ1-4): DTGVSQNPRHKITKRGQNVTFRCDPISEHNRLYWYRQTLGQGPEFLTYFQNEAQLEKSRLLSDRFSAERPKGSFSTLEIQRTEQGDSAMYLCASSSRGQLGEKLFFGSGTQLSVL.

The V and J genes are TRBV9 and TRBJ1-3, with 9 nucleotides matching TRBD1. This CDR3 has 17 amino acids. Germline trimming cut 4 bases from V and 0 bases from J; bases unmatched to any gene: 8. Per germline, CDR1 SGDLS and CDR2 YYNGEE. The CDR3 DNA sequence: TGTGCCAGCAGCTCCAACCCGGGACAGGGCTCTGGAAACACCATATATTTT. Translating it yields CASSSNPGQGSGNTIYF.

The chain couples TRBV10-3 to TRBJ2-3; TRBD2 aligns across 14 bases. Germline CDR1 reads ENHRY; CDR2 reads SYGVKD. V shed 0 bases, J shed 4 bases, and the junction held 3 bases outside the gene matches. The CDR3 spans 17 residues. This CDR3 is CAISESTSGRGADTQYF. The CDR3, as DNA: TGTGCCATCAGTGAGTCGACTAGCGGGAGGGGAGCAGATACGCAGTATTTT.

This chain connects TRBV29-1 to TRBJ1-2; perhaps TRBD1 as D (6 bases). The CDR3 extends over 14 amino acids. V lost 6 bases to trimming and J lost 6 bases, with 20 bases between them. The V gene's germline CDR1 is SQVTM and CDR2 ANQGSEA. In DNA, the CDR3 is TGCAGCGTGACCCTCGGACAGCTTAGGGATGGCTACACCTTC. Protein product: CSVTLGQLRDGYTF.

The rearrangement links TRBV5-4 to TRBJ1-1, with 10 bases fitting TRBD1. Germline V gene lookup returns CDR1 SGHNT and CDR2 YYREEE (reference sequence). There are 19 residues in the CDR3. The V segment lost 4 bases and the J segment 4 bases; nucleotides outside the gene matches: 19. For the CDR3, the DNA is TGTGCCAGCAGCCCGCGACCCCAAGTCTCGACAGGGGGCCCCACTGAAGCTTTCTTT. Residues: CASSPRPQVSTGGPTEAFF.

This clone was counted a few times. The chain recombines TRBV6-1 with TRBJ1-4, with TRBD1 matching over 10 bases. The CDR3 runs 15 residues. Germline trimming cut 6 bases from V and 5 bases from J; bases unmatched to any gene: 6. Germline assignment: CDR1 MNHNS and CDR2 SASEGT. The CDR3 DNA reads TGTGCCAGCAGACAGCCGGGACAGGGGAATGAAAAACTGTTTTTT. The encoded protein is CASRQPGQGNEKLFF.

The chain is built from TRBV28 and TRBJ1-2; no reliable D call. The germline V and J ends were trimmed by 9 bases and 4 bases, with 9 bases remaining between them. CDR3 size: 11 residues. CDR1 is MDHEN, CDR2 SYDVKM, per germline. CDR3 residues: CASSDRYGYTF. The CDR3 DNA reads as TGTGCCAGTAGCGACCGCTATGGCTACACCTTC.

J is TRBJ2-4 and V is TRBV7-2, with 7 bases aligning to TRBD2. This CDR3 is 14 amino acids long. The V gene's germline CDR1 is SGHTA and CDR2 FQGNSA. Losses at the gene ends were 5 bases for V and 8 bases for J; bases not matched to a gene: 9. The CDR3 protein is CASSPGLGWDIQYF. The DNA of the CDR3 is TGTGCCAGCAGCCCCGGACTAGGGTGGGACATTCAGTACTTC.

The gene calls are TRBV4-1 and TRBJ1-1; D possibly corresponds to TRBD1 (6 bases). Germline CDR1 is MGHRA and CDR2 is YSYEKL. V gave up 3 bases and J gave up 7 bases, with 18 bases separating them. This CDR3 contains 15 residues. The CDR3 is CASSHPRGGAGEAFF. The CDR3 DNA sequence: TGCGCCAGCAGCCACCCCCGGGGGGGGGCGGGTGAAGCTTTCTTT.

This chain joins TRBV10-1 and TRBJ1-1; D gene unclear. The CDR3 is made up of 14 amino acids. V lost 4 bases, J lost 0 bases, and 9 bases lay in between. CDR1 is WNHNN, CDR2 SYGVQD, per germline (reference sequence). The CDR3 loop reads CASSVGKMNTEAFF. In nucleotides, the CDR3 is TGCGCCAGCAGTGTCGGGAAAATGAACACTGAAGCTTTCTTT.

This clone was counted between two and nine times. The chain employs TRBV2 and TRBJ1-1, with a possible D match to TRBD1 (5 bases). Germline CDR1 SNHLY, CDR2 FYNNEI. Trimming took 3 bases from V and 8 from J, leaving 10 bases between them. This CDR3 comprises 12 residues. This CDR3 reads CASSEAGPEAFF. The CDR3 nucleotides read TGTGCCAGCAGTGAGGCAGGGCCAGAAGCTTTCTTT.

The chain joins TRBV29-1 to TRBJ2-2; 9 bases agree with TRBD2. Germline CDR1 and CDR2: SQVTM and ANQGSEA. Unmatched junction bases numbered 0, after V lost 3 bases and J lost 4 bases. The CDR3 is made up of 13 amino acids. This CDR3 reads CSVEGLATGELFF. CDR3 DNA sequence: TGCAGCGTTGAGGGACTAGCCACCGGGGAGCTGTTTTTT.

The chain is built from TRBV29-1 and TRBJ2-7; perhaps TRBD2 as D (5 bases). V was cut by 6 bases and J by 4 bases, with 7 bases left in between. From germline, CDR1 is SQVTM and CDR2 ANQGSEA. The CDR3 is 10 amino acids. CDR3: CSVGVYEQYF. DNA for the CDR3: TGCAGCGTCGGGGTTTACGAGCAGTACTTC.

The chain has TRBV5-1 and TRBJ1-2; D remains ambiguous. Germline CDR1 SGHRS, CDR2 YFSETQ. Between the trimmed V and J ends, which lost 4 bases and 0 bases, there was a span of 19 bases. The length of the CDR3 is 17 residues. CDR3 sequence reads: CASSPRIVEGANYGYTF. DNA for the CDR3: TGCGCCAGCAGCCCCCGCATCGTGGAGGGAGCTAACTATGGCTACACCTTC.

The genes are TRBV7-9 and TRBJ1-1; D uncertain. CDR3 length equals 14 residues. The germline CDR1 and CDR2 sequences are SEHNR and FQNEAQ (reference sequence). V was clipped by 6 bases and J by 0 bases, with 11 bases between them. The CDR3 sequence: CASSFGPVNTEAFF. DNA of the CDR3: TGTGCCAGCAGTTTTGGGCCGGTGAACACTGAAGCTTTCTTT.

This chain connects TRBV18 to TRBJ2-5, with 11 bases identical to TRBD1. There are 15 residues in the CDR3. Germline V lookup: CDR1 KGHSH, CDR2 LQKENI. V shed 3 bases and J 6 bases; nucleotides not matched to a gene: 6. The CDR3 reads CASSPLDRGLKTQYF. In DNA, the CDR3 is TGTGCCAGCTCACCCCTGGACAGGGGGCTGAAGACCCAGTACTTC.

This chain links TRBV5-1 with TRBJ1-2, with 7 bases identical to TRBD1. In germline, CDR1 is SGHRS, CDR2 YFSETQ. The CDR3 runs 16 residues. V dropped 0 bases and J dropped 3; count of bases not matched to a gene: 8. The CDR3 loop is CASSLDETGLYYGYTF. DNA of the CDR3: TGCGCCAGCAGCTTGGACGAGACAGGGTTGTACTATGGCTACACCTTC.